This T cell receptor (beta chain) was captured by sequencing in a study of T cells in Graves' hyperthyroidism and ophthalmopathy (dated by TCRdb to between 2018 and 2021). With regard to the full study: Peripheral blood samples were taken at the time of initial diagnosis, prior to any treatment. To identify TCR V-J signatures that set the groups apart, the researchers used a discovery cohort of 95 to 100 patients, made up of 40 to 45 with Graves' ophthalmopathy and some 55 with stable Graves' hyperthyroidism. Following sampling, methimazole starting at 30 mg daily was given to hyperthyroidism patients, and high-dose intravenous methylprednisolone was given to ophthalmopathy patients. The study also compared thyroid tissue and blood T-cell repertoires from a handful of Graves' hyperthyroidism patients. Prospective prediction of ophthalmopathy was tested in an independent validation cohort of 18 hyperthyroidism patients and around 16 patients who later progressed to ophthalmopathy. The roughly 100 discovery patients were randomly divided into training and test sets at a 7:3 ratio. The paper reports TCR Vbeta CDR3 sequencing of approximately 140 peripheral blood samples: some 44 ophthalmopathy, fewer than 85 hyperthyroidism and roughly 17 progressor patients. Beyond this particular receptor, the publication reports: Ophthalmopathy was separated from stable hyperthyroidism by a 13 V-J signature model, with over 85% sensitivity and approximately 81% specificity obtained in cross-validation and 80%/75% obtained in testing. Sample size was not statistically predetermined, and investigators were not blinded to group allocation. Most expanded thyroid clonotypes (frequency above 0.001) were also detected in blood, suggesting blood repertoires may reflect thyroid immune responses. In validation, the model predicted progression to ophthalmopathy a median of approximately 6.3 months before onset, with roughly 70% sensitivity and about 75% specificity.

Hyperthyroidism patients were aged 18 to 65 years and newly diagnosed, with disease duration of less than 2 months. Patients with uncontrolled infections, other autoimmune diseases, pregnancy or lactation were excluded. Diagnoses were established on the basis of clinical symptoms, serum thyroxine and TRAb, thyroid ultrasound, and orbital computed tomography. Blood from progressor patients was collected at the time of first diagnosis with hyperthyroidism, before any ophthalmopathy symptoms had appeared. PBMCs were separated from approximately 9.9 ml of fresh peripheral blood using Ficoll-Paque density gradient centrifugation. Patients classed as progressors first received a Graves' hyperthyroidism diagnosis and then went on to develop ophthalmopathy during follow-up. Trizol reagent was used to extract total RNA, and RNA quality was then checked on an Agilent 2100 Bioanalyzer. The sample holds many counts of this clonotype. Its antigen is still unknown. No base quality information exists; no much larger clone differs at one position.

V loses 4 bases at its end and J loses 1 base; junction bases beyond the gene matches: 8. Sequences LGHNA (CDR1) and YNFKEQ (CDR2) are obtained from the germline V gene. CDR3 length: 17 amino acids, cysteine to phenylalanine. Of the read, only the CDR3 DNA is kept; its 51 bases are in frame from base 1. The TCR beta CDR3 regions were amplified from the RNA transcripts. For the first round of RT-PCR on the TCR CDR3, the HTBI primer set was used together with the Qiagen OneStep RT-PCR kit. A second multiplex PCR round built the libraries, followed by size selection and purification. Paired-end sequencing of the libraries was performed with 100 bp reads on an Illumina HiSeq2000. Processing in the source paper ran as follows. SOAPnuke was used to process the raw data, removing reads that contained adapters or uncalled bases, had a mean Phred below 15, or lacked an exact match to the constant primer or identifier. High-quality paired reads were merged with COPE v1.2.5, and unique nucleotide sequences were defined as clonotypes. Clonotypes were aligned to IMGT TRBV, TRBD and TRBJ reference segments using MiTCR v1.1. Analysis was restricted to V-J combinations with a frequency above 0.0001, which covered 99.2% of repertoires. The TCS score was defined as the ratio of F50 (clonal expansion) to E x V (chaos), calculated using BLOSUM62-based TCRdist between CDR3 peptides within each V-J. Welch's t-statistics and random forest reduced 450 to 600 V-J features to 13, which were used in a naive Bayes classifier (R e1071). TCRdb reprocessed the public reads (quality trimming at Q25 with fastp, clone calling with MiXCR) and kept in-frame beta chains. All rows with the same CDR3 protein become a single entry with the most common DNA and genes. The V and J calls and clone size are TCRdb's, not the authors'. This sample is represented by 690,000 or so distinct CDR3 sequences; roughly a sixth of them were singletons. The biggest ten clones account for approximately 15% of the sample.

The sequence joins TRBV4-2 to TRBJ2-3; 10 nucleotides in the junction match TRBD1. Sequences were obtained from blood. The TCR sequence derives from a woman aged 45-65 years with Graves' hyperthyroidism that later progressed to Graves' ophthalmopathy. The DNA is TGTGCCAGCAGCCCCGGGGTGGGGACAGGGGGCACAGATACGCAGTATTTT. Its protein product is CASSPGVGTGGTDTQYF.